These 26 T cell receptor beta chains came from one sample sequenced in a study of T cell responses to AZD1222 COVID-19 vaccine. Libraries were prepared by immunoSEQ multiplex PCR; TCRdb keeps only in-frame clonotypes and omits some of them. In the table there are 150,000 to 200,000 clones, 85% to 95% of which are singletons. The specimen was peripheral blood, collected on day 0 of AZD1222 vaccination. The source is an adult in good health.

The chain is built from TRBV6-6 and TRBJ1-1, with D perhaps matching TRBD1 (6 bases). The CDR3 covers 18 residues. V was shortened by 5 bases and J by 4 bases, with 26 bases between the two germline ends. Germline CDR1 MNHNY, CDR2 SVGAGI (reference sequence). The DNA of the CDR3 is TGTGCCAGCAGTCAACCCGCGGGGCAGGGGAGCGGCGCCACTGAAGCTTTCTTT. As protein: CASSQPAGQGSGATEAFF.

CDR3 sequence reads: CASSPEANYGYTF. For the CDR3, the DNA is TGTGCCAGCAGCCCCGAGGCTAACTATGGCTACACCTTC. The chain couples TRBV3-1 (or the pseudogene TRBV3-2) to TRBJ1-2; D not resolved. This CDR3 has 13 amino acids. Germline V CDR1 and CDR2: LGHDT, YNNKEL (reference sequence). V lost 4 bases, J lost 0 bases, and 6 bases lay in between.

This rearrangement joins TRBV2 to TRBJ2-1; TRBD1 or TRBD2 may be the D gene (6 bases each). V lost 7 bases and J 6 bases, leaving 19 bases between the germline ends. Germline CDR1 is SNHLY and CDR2 is FYNNEI. This CDR3 comprises 15 residues. CDR3 DNA: TGTGCCAGCATCGAACAAGGGTGGGGGGCCAATGAGCAGTTCTTC. Encoded protein: CASIEQGWGANEQFF.

The CDR3 DNA follows: TGCAGCGTTGATAAGGGAGGAGGGACTCGGGGCTACACCTTC. Translating it yields CSVDKGGGTRGYTF. The chain carries TRBV29-1 and TRBJ1-2; weak D call: TRBD1 (5 bases). Trimming stripped 3 bases from V and 8 bases from J, with 19 bases between. The CDR3 contains 14 residues. Germline CDR1 SQVTM, CDR2 ANQGSEA.

CDR3 bases: TGTGCCAGCAGCCCCTTTCTAGCGGCCGGCCCAGATACGCAGTATTTT. It codes for CASSPFLAAGPDTQYF. The chain has TRBV3-1 (or the pseudogene TRBV3-2) and TRBJ2-3; 7 nucleotides agree with TRBD2. After removal of 4 bases from V and 4 bases from J, the junction contained 11 bases not matched to a gene. Per the germline V gene, CDR1 is LGHDT and CDR2 is YNNKEL (reference sequence). CDR3 length equals 16 residues.

V usage is TRBV7-2 and J usage is TRBJ1-4; unclear D gene. The CDR3 is 12 residues long. From germline, CDR1 is SGHTA and CDR2 FQGNSA. V lost 5 bases, J lost 7 bases, and 8 bases lay in between. The CDR3 DNA reads as TGTGCCAGCAGCCGACAAGGTGAAAAACTGTTTTTT. Translating gives CASSRQGEKLFF.

The genes are TRBV5-1 and TRBJ2-1; a possible D gene is TRBD1 (5 bases). Looked up from germline, CDR1 is SGHRS and CDR2 is YFSETQ. The CDR3 runs 16 residues. Trimming pared 4 bases from V and 10 bases from J, leaving 24 bases between. CDR3 bases: TGCGCCAGCAGCCCCCCAACAGGCGCCTTGGCAGAGGAGCAGTTCTTC. Translation gives CASSPPTGALAEEQFF.

The rearrangement links TRBV11-3 to TRBJ2-1; D could derive from TRBD1 or TRBD2 (5 bases each). Germline loops: CDR1 SGHNT, CDR2 YENEEA. V lost 5 bases and J 5 bases, leaving 13 bases between the germline ends. This CDR3 has 14 residues. CDR3 nucleotides: TGTGCCAGCAGCCCATCCGGGACCAACAATGAGCAGTTCTTC. Protein product: CASSPSGTNNEQFF.

The gene calls are TRBV19 and TRBJ1-3; 8 bases agree with TRBD1. The CDR3 consists of 17 residues. The germline V gene encodes CDR1 LNHDA and CDR2 SQIVND (reference sequence). After removal of 4 bases from V and 1 base from J, the junction contained 9 bases not matched to a gene. The CDR3 sequence: CASSKPGQGRSGNTIYF. The CDR3 DNA is TGTGCCAGTAGTAAGCCCGGACAGGGTCGGTCTGGAAACACCATATATTTT.

The chain has TRBV9 and TRBJ2-2; D ambiguous. The V gene lost 5 bases and the J gene lost 5 bases, with 13 bases spanning the gap. Germline CDR1 and CDR2: SGDLS and YYNGEE. The CDR3 has 14 amino acids. This CDR3 reads CASRNRVRTGELFF. CDR3 DNA: TGTGCCAGCAGAAATAGGGTAAGGACCGGGGAGCTGTTTTTT.

This clone has a handful of counts. The chain links TRBV2 to TRBJ1-3; no firm D call. V lost 2 bases and J 3 bases, leaving 8 bases between the germline ends. This CDR3 comprises 14 residues. Germline V CDR1 and CDR2: SNHLY, FYNNEI. In DNA, the CDR3 is TGTGCCAGCAGTGAATCGGGCTTTGGAAACACCATATATTTT. This codes for CASSESGFGNTIYF.

This chain connects TRBV5-1 to TRBJ2-7; a weak D match, TRBD1 (5 bases). Trimming stripped 4 bases from V and 1 base from J, with 12 bases between. The germline CDR1 and CDR2 sequences are SGHRS and YFSETQ. This CDR3 has 14 amino acids. CDR3 coding DNA: TGCGCCAGCAGCCCCGGACACCTATCCTACGAGCAGTACTTC. It translates to CASSPGHLSYEQYF.

This chain's CDR3 is CASSFQLGAHQPQHF. DNA of the CDR3: TGTGCCAGCAGTTTTCAGTTGGGGGCCCATCAGCCCCAGCATTTT. This chain joins TRBV28 and TRBJ1-5; perhaps TRBD1 as D (6 bases). The V gene's germline CDR1 is MDHEN and CDR2 SYDVKM. V lost 3 bases and J 5 bases, leaving 14 bases between the germline ends. The CDR3 contains 15 residues.

CDR3 sequence reads: CASSGTGGYNEQFF. Written as DNA, the CDR3 is TGTGCCAGCTCAGGGACAGGGGGCTACAATGAGCAGTTCTTC. V usage is TRBV18 and J usage is TRBJ2-1; TRBD1 matches 11 bases. The CDR3 contains 14 residues. CDR1 is KGHSH, CDR2 LQKENI, per germline. V dropped 5 bases and J dropped 3; count of bases not matched to a gene: 0.

The rearrangement joins TRBV6-5 to TRBJ1-3, with D unresolved. The CDR3 consists of 14 residues. Germline assignment: CDR1 MNHEY and CDR2 SVGAGI. V shed 2 bases and J shed 4 bases, with 9 bases lying between them. CDR3 sequence reads: CASSYTRVGNTIYF. The DNA of the CDR3 is TGTGCCAGCAGTTACACCCGCGTGGGAAACACCATATATTTT.

This chain links TRBV6-4 with TRBJ1-6, with D uncertain. The CDR3 length is 10 residues. Germline-derived CDR1 and CDR2 are MRHNA and SNTAGT. V was clipped by 4 bases and J by 13 bases, with 5 bases between them. CDR3 amino acids: CASSGCPLHF. DNA for the CDR3: TGTGCCAGCAGTGGGTGTCCCCTCCACTTT.

The V gene is TRBV29-1, the J gene TRBJ1-2, with D hard to call. This CDR3 is 8 amino acids long. Trimming shortened V by 8 bases and J by 7 bases, and 5 bases separated the two germline ends. From germline, CDR1 is SQVTM and CDR2 ANQGSEA. The CDR3 DNA sequence: TGCAGCTTAGGTGGCTACACCTTC. Protein: CSLGGYTF.

The chain combines TRBV10-3 with TRBJ2-3; D is possibly TRBD1 (7 bases). The CDR3 length is 17 residues. Germline CDR1 reads ENHRY; CDR2 reads SYGVKD. V lost 2 bases, J lost 0 bases, and 15 bases lay in between. CDR3 sequence: CAISEQGGGVSTDTQYF. The CDR3 region has the DNA TGTGCCATCAGTGAGCAAGGGGGCGGGGTTAGCACAGATACGCAGTATTTT.

The chain has TRBV18 and TRBJ2-7, with D perhaps TRBD1 (5 bases). The CDR3 covers 12 residues. The V gene's germline CDR1 is KGHSH and CDR2 LQKENI. V lost 4 bases, J lost 5 bases, and 9 bases lay in between. CDR3 protein: CASSRQGHEQYF. CDR3 coding DNA: TGTGCCAGCTCACGGCAGGGCCACGAGCAGTACTTC.

The rearrangement links TRBV4-1 to TRBJ2-5, with a tentative D call TRBD1 (6 bases). CDR1 and CDR2 from the germline V gene are MGHRA and YSYEKL. The CDR3 is 14 amino acids. V was shortened by 1 base and J by 5 bases, with 11 bases between the two germline ends. CDR3 DNA: TGCGCCAGCAGCCAAGCGGTGAGGGGGGAGACCCAGTACTTC. Amino acid sequence: CASSQAVRGETQYF.

The chain is built from TRBV12-3 or TRBV12-4 and TRBJ2-2; D possibly corresponds to TRBD1 (7 bases). The CDR3 sequence is 13 residues long. V was cut by 8 bases and J by 1 base, with 8 bases left in between. The CDR3 DNA is TGTGCCAGCCAGGGGGGGAACACCGGGGAGCTGTTTTTT. It codes for CASQGGNTGELFF.

This clone appeared a single time. The genes are TRBV19 and TRBJ1-1, with D possibly matching TRBD1 (6 bases). CDR1 and CDR2 (germline): LNHDA, SQIVND (reference sequence). V lost 7 bases, J lost 0 bases, and 18 bases lay in between. This CDR3 is built from 16 residues. CDR3 DNA sequence: TGTGCCAGTAAACCGTCAGGGGAAATCTTGAACACTGAAGCTTTCTTT. The encoded protein is CASKPSGEILNTEAFF.

This clone was picked up one time. The chain uses TRBV19 and TRBJ2-2; no firm D call. Trimming took off 0 bases at V and 3 bases at J, with 11 bases between the two ends. This CDR3 has 16 amino acids. CDR1 LNHDA and CDR2 SQIVND come from the germline V gene (reference sequence). The CDR3 spells CASSIDRGFYTGELFF. The CDR3 DNA is TGTGCCAGTAGTATAGATCGTGGGTTTTACACCGGGGAGCTGTTTTTT.

The chain uses TRBV2 and TRBJ1-4, with TRBD1 as a possible D gene (5 bases). CDR3 length: 14 amino acids. The V gene lost 4 bases and the J gene lost 7 bases, with 13 bases spanning the gap. Germline V lookup: CDR1 SNHLY, CDR2 FYNNEI. The CDR3 DNA sequence: TGTGCCAGCAGTGTTGGCAGGGTTGCTGAAAAACTGTTTTTT. This codes for CASSVGRVAEKLFF.

The chain uses TRBV28 and TRBJ1-2; no clear D. CDR1 is MDHEN, CDR2 SYDVKM, per germline. This CDR3 region has 16 residues. The ends were cut back, 3 bases at V and 5 bases at J, with 19 bases in the middle. CDR3 region: CASSFGVAGKGYGYTF. In nucleotides, the CDR3 is TGTGCCAGCAGTTTTGGGGTGGCGGGTAAAGGATATGGCTACACCTTC.

The chain couples TRBV29-1 to TRBJ1-3; a possible D gene is TRBD1 (5 bases). Trimming left V 7 bases short and J 0 bases short, with 16 bases between. The length of the CDR3 is 15 residues. Germline V gene data show CDR1 as SQVTM and CDR2 as ANQGSEA. The CDR3 loop reads CSAARGDLSGNTIYF. The DNA for the CDR3 is TGCAGCGCCGCAAGGGGAGATCTCTCTGGAAACACCATATATTTT.